This T cell receptor beta chain stems from a study of blood T cell repertoires in COVID-19 (dated by TCRdb to 2019 to 2021). Concerning the study at large: Samples covering the acute and convalescent phases of COVID-19 were provided by collaborators in the United States, Italy and Spain. Where HLA class I and class II types were available, the types were taken from metadata supplied by the sample provider, not from assay-based typing. The sample metadata nearly always contained a de-identified subject ID, COVID-19 status, age in years and sex. The samples were drawn from two sources: the first 160 participants of the ongoing ImmuneRACE study, and 1,000 to 1,500 subjects contributed by 6 global collaborators. The repertoires were released in a freely available public database meant as a resource for research on the immune response to SARS-CoV-2. The prospective study material was composed of cDNA or gDNA derived from T cells, B-cell-depleted T cells, or PBMCs. Deeply sampled blood TCRbeta repertoires from subjects exposed to, actively infected with, or recovered from COVID-19 were included in the dataset. Overall study results and their limits: The amount of clinical and demographic metadata varied by source and participant and was provided uncurated.

Collaborating institutions collected whole blood in K2EDTA tubes following their own protocols. Collaborator samples were shipped for TCRbeta analysis as frozen whole blood, isolated PBMCs, or DNA extracted from either sample type. The germline ends are 16 bases apart after V is trimmed by 6 bases and J by 8 bases. Including the terminal cysteine and phenylalanine, the CDR3 comprises 13 residues. CDR3 DNA only is kept here, 39 bases in frame from base 1. For CDR1 and CDR2, the germline V gene lists MDHEN and SYDVKM. The immunoSEQ Assay, a bias-controlled multiplex PCR, was used to amplify TCRbeta CDR3 regions from genomic DNA. As for the authors' bioinformatics: Nucleated cell counts per sample were estimated from amplification of reference gene primers within the assay. To quantify the absolute abundance of each unique TCRbeta CDR3 rearrangement, sequence reads were collapsed and filtered. Productive Simpson clonality was computed per sample as the square root of Simpson's diversity index over productive rearrangements. TCRdb holds this immuneACCESS table with in-frame rearrangements only. Some clones are missing; in checked studies, unresolved V genes explain under half, and the rest has no known cause. The D gene and trimming were derived from the DNA, and the V and J assignments and clone size from that table. The sample contains approximately 120,000 clones, over 65% of them found a single time. 18% of the sample rests with the top ten.

A note on this clone: Its antigen is still unknown. Per-nucleotide qualities are absent, and no much larger clonotype sits a single base away.

The sequenced material came from peripheral blood. The V and J genes are TRBV28 and TRBJ1-2, with TRBD1 as a weak D call on 6 bases. The sequence came from a woman aged 55-75 years with acute or convalescent COVID-19. CDR3 protein: CASSIQGFYGYTF. The DNA sequence is TGTGCCAGCAGCATACAGGGTTTCTACGGCTACACCTTC.